This TCR beta chain came from a study of cytomegalovirus exposure and HLA in healthy donors. PCR involved 60 Vbeta and 13 Jbeta primers. The method was immunoSEQ multiplex PCR; TCRdb's version includes in-frame clones alone and lacks a portion of them. The sample's table shows fewer than 75,000 clones. The CDR3 sequence is 15 residues long. Germline assignment: CDR1 SGHAT and CDR2 FQNNGV. Trimming took 3 bases from V and 0 from J, leaving 11 bases between them. Of note for this clone: Its antigen is unknown.

General study results and limits: Researchers counted some 150 TCR beta chains as cytomegalovirus-associated. Later analysis revealed greater clonal expansion in HLA-associated TCR beta chains than in equally common others. A link between a missense DCLRE1C variant and TCR beta V- and J-gene trimming emerged from a later analysis.

This TCR was recovered from a boy aged 10-17 years in good health and CMV-seronegative. V and J are TRBV11-2 and TRBJ1-1; no reliable D call. The specimen sequenced was PBMCs. The CDR3 nucleotides are TGTGCCAGCAGCTTGAGGCAACAACTGAACACTGAAGCTTTCTTT. This gives the protein CASSLRQQLNTEAFF.